This T cell receptor (beta chain) appears in the sequencing data of a study of T cells in Graves' hyperthyroidism and ophthalmopathy (dated by TCRdb to between 2019 and 2020). Regarding the study in general: Peripheral blood was collected at initial diagnosis, before any treatment. After blood sampling, hyperthyroidism patients were treated with methimazole at a starting dose of 30 mg daily, and ophthalmopathy patients were treated with high-dose intravenous methylprednisolone. To identify TCR V-J signatures that set the groups apart, the researchers used a discovery cohort of 100 patients, made up of fewer than 50 with Graves' ophthalmopathy and 57 with stable Graves' hyperthyroidism. Whether ophthalmopathy could be predicted prospectively was tested in an independent validation cohort made up of under 20 hyperthyroidism patients plus 17 patients who later progressed to ophthalmopathy. The study also compared thyroid tissue and blood T-cell repertoires from about 6 Graves' hyperthyroidism patients. The paper reports TCR Vbeta CDR3 sequencing of fewer than 150 peripheral blood samples: approximately 41 ophthalmopathy, over 70 hyperthyroidism and around 17 progressor patients. The roughly 100 discovery patients were randomly split 7:3 into training and test sets.

The paper as a whole reports these results and caveats: Most expanded thyroid clonotypes (frequency above 0.001) were also found in blood, which suggests that blood repertoires may mirror thyroid immune responses. Sample size was not statistically predetermined, and blinding of investigators to group allocation was not performed. A 13 V-J signature model separated ophthalmopathy from stable hyperthyroidism, with nearly 90% sensitivity and roughly 82% specificity in cross-validation and 80%/75% in testing. In validation, progression to ophthalmopathy was predicted by the model with 70% to 71% sensitivity and around 76% specificity, a median of roughly 6 months before onset.

The TCR beta CDR3 regions were amplified from the RNA transcripts. A first-round RT-PCR of the TCR CDR3 used the HTBI primer set with the Qiagen OneStep RT-PCR kit. Libraries were constructed in a second round of multiplex PCR, after which size selection and purification were performed. The libraries were sequenced on an Illumina HiSeq2000 using paired-end 100 bp reads. On the authors' methods: SOAPnuke was used to process the raw data, removing reads that contained adapters or uncalled bases, had a mean Phred below 15, or lacked an exact match to the constant primer or identifier. COPE v1.2.5 was used to merge high-quality paired reads, and clonotypes were defined as unique nucleotide sequences. Clonotypes were aligned to IMGT TRBV, TRBD and TRBJ reference segments using MiTCR v1.1. Analysis was restricted to V-J combinations with a frequency above 0.0001, which covered over 98% of repertoires. A TCS score was defined as the ratio between F50 (clonal expansion) and ExV (chaos), using BLOSUM62-based TCRdist between CDR3 peptides within each V-J. Welch's t-statistics and random forest reduced roughly 530 V-J features to around 14, which were used in a naive Bayes classifier (R e1071). TCRdb reworked the public reads: Q25 trimming with fastp, MiXCR clone assembly, productive beta chains retained. Every entry covers one CDR3 protein and lists the most common genes and DNA from its rows. What appears here as the V and J calls and clone size reflects TCRdb's work, not the paper's. Recorded for this sample are about 500,000 distinct CDR3 sequences; around 14% of them occurred a single time. Roughly 17% of the sample is taken by the ten largest.

The germline V gene (reference sequence) sets CDR1 to LNHNV and CDR2 to YYDKDF. From V the trimming removes 1 base and from J it removes 8 bases, while the gene matches leave 8 bases of the junction unaccounted for. The CDR3 sequence holds 15 residues, the cysteine and phenylalanine included. Just CDR3 DNA is preserved here, 45 bases in frame from base 1. A patient counted as having stable Graves' hyperthyroidism if no progression to ophthalmopathy occurred over 18 months of follow-up. Hyperthyroidism patients were aged 18 to 65 years and newly diagnosed, with disease duration of less than 2 months. The study excluded patients with uncontrolled infections, other autoimmune diseases, pregnancy or lactation. Clinical symptoms, serum thyroxine and TRAb, thyroid ultrasound, and orbital computed tomography formed the basis for the diagnoses. PBMCs were separated from approximately 9.9 ml of fresh peripheral blood using Ficoll-Paque density gradient centrifugation. Trizol reagent was used to extract total RNA, and RNA quality was then checked on an Agilent 2100 Bioanalyzer.

This clonotype was observed a handful of times. The antigen this receptor binds is unknown. Per-nucleotide qualities are absent, and no much larger clonotype sits a single base away. The chain employs TRBV15 and TRBJ1-5; TRBD1 matches 7 bases in the middle. Sequences were obtained from blood. The receptor was derived from a woman between 18 and 29 years old with Graves' hyperthyroidism. The encoded CDR3 is CATSRGGTEREPQHF. The nucleotide sequence reads TGTGCCACCAGCAGAGGCGGGACAGAGAGGGAGCCCCAGCATTTT.